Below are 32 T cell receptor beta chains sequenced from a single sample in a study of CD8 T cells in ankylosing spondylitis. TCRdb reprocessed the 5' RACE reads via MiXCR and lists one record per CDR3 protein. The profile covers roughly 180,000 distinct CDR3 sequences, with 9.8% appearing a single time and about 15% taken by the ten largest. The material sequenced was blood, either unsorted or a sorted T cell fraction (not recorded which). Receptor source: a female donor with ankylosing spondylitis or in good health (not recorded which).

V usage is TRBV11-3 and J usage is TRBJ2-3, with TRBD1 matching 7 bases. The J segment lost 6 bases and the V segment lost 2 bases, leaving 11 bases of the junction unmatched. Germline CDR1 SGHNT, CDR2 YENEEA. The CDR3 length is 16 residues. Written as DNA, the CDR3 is TGTGCCAGCAGCTTAAGGGGGCCACCGTTCACCGATACGCAGTATTTT. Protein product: CASSLRGPPFTDTQYF.

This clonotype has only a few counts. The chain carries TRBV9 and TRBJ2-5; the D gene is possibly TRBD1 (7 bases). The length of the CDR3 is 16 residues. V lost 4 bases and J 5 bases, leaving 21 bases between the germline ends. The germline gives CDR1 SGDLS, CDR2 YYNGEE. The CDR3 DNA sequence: TGTGCCAGCAGCCCCCCCAGGGGGGCCGGGGAGGAGACCCAGTACTTC. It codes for CASSPPRGAGEETQYF.

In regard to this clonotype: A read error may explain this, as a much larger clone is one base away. CDR3 amino acids: CASSFEADTQYF. The CDR3 DNA sequence: TGTGCCAGCAGTTTTGAGGCAGATACGCAGTATTTT. This chain connects TRBV7-6 to TRBJ2-3; D unresolved. The germline gives CDR1 SGHVS, CDR2 FNYEAQ. The CDR3 totals 12 residues. The V end was cut by 6 bases, the J end by 4 bases, with 8 bases between.

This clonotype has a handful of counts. The CDR3 here is CASSSAGTGFQETQYF. The CDR3, as DNA: TGTGCCAGCAGCTCAGCGGGGACAGGGTTTCAAGAGACCCAGTACTTC. The J gene is TRBJ2-5, the V gene TRBV28; TRBD1 aligns across 9 bases. Trimming cost V 6 bases and J 2 bases; bases outside gene matches: 10. Germline CDR1 and CDR2: MDHEN and SYDVKM. The CDR3 totals 16 residues.

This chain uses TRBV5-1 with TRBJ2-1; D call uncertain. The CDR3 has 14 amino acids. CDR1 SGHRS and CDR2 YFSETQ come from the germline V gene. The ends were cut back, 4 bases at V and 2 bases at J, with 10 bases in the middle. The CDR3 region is CASSRTDPYNEQFF. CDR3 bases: TGCGCCAGCAGCCGGACGGACCCCTACAATGAGCAGTTCTTC.

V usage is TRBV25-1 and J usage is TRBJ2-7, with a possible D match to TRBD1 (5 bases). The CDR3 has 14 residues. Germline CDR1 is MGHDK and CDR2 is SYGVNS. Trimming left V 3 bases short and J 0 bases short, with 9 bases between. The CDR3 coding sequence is TGTGCCAGCAGTGAGGGCAGGGACTCCTACGAGCAGTACTTC. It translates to CASSEGRDSYEQYF.

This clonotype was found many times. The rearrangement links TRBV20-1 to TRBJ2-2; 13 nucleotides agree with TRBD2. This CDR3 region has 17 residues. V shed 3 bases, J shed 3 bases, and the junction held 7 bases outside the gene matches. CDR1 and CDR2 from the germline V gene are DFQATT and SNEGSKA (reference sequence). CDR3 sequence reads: CSASGLAGEFDTGELFF. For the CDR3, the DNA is TGCAGTGCTAGCGGACTAGCGGGAGAGTTTGACACCGGGGAGCTGTTTTTT.

The CDR3: CASKWVGGETQYF. CDR3 sequence (DNA): TGTGCCAGCAAGTGGGTGGGGGGGGAGACCCAGTACTTC. The chain couples TRBV6-6 to TRBJ2-5, with 7 bases fitting TRBD2. V trimming: 7 bases; J trimming: 5 bases; junction bases outside the gene matches: 7. Germline V CDR1 and CDR2: MNHNY, SVGAGI (reference sequence). The CDR3 is 13 residues long.

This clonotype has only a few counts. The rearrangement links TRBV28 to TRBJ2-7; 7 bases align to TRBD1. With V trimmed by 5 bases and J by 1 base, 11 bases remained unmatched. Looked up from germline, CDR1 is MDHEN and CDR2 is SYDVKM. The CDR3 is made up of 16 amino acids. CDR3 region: CASSSYRDSYSYEQYF. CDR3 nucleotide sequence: TGTGCCAGCAGTAGCTACAGGGACAGTTATTCCTACGAGCAGTACTTC.

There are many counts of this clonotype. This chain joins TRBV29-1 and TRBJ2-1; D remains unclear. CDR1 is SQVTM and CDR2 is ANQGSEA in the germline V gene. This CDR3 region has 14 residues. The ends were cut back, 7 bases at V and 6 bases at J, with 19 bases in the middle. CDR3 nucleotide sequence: TGCAGCGCCCTACTACTCCACAACACCAATGAGCAGTTCTTC. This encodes CSALLLHNTNEQFF.

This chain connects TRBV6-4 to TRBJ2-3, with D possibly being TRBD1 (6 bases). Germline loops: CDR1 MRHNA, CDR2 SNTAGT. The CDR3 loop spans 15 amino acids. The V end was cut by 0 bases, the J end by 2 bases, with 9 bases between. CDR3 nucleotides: TGTGCCAGCAGTGACTCTACAGGGCTCACAGATACGCAGTATTTT. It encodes CASSDSTGLTDTQYF.

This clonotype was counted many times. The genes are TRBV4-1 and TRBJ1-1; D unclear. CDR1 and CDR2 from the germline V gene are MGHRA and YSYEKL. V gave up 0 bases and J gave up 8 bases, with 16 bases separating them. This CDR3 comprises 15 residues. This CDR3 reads CASSQEGPIGGEAFF. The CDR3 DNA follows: TGCGCCAGCAGCCAAGAAGGCCCCATTGGAGGAGAAGCTTTCTTT.

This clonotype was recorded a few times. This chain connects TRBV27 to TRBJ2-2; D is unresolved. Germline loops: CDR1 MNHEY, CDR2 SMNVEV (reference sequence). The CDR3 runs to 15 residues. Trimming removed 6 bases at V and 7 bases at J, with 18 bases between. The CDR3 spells CASSLMSELGGELFF. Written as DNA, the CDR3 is TGTGCCAGCAGCCTCATGAGCGAGCTAGGCGGGGAGCTGTTTTTT.

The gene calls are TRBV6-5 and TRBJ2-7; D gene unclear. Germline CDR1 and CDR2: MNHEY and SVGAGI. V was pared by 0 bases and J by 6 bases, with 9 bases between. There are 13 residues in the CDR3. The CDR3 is CASSYSTIGEQYF. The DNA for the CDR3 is TGTGCCAGCAGTTACTCGACCATAGGCGAGCAGTACTTC.

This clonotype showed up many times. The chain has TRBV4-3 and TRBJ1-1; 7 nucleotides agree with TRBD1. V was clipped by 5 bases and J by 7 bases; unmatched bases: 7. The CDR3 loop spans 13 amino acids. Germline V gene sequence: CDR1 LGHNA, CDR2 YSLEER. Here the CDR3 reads CASSMGDRFEAFF. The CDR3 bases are TGCGCCAGCAGCATGGGGGACAGATTTGAAGCTTTCTTT.

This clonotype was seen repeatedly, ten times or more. The DNA of the CDR3 is TGCAGCGTTGGTAGTACTAGCGGGAGGGTGAGCTACGAGCAGTACTTC. Encoded protein: CSVGSTSGRVSYEQYF. V usage is TRBV29-1 and J usage is TRBJ2-7; TRBD2 matches 13 bases. Germline V gene data show CDR1 as SQVTM and CDR2 as ANQGSEA. The junction had 9 bases not matched to a gene; V was cut back by 4 bases and J by 3 bases. The CDR3 length is 16 residues.

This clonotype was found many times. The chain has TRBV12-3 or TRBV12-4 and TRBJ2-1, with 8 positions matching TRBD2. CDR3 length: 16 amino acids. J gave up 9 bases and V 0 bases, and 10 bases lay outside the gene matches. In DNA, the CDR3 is TGTGCCAGCAGTTTAGCGCCTGGGACTAGGAAGGGTGAGCAGTTCTTC. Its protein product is CASSLAPGTRKGEQFF.

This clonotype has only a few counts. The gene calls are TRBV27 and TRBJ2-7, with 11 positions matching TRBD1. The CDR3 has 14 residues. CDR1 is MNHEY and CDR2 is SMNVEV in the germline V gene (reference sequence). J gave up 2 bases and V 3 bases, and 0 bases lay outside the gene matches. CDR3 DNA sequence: TGTGCCAGCAGTTTGGACAGGGGGCCCTACGAGCAGTACTTC. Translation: CASSLDRGPYEQYF.

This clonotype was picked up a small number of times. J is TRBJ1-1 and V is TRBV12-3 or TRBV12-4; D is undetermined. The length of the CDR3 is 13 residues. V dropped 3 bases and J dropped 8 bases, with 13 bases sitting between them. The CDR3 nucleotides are TGTGCCAGCAGTTTTACCCCTGACGGGGAAGCTTTCTTT. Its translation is CASSFTPDGEAFF.

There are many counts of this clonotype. CDR3 loop: CASSQTPPGTEAFF. For the CDR3, the DNA is TGTGCCAGCAGCCAGACACCGCCGGGGACTGAAGCTTTCTTT. The gene calls are TRBV12-3 or TRBV12-4 and TRBJ1-1; D unclear. V dropped 6 bases and J dropped 5 bases, with 16 bases sitting between them. The CDR3 loop spans 14 amino acids.

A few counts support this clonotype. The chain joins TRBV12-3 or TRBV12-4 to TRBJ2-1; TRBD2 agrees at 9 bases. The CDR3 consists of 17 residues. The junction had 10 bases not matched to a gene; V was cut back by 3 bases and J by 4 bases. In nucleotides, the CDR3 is TGTGCCAGCAGTTTTAGCGGGAGAATAAGTCTTTACAATGAGCAGTTCTTC. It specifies CASSFSGRISLYNEQFF.

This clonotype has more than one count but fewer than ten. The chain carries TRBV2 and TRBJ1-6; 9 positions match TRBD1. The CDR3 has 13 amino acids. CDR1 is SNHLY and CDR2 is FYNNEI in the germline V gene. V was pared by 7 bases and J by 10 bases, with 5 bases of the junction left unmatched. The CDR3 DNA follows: TGTGCCAGCATGGGACAGGGTCAATCACCCCTCCACTTT. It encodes CASMGQGQSPLHF.

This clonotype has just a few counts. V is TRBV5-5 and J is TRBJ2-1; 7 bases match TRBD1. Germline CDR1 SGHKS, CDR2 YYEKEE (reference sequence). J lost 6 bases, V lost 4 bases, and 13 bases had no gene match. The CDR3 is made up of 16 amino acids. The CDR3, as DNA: TGTGCCAGCAGCCGCTTAGGGGACAGAGATCCCAATGAGCAGTTCTTC. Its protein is CASSRLGDRDPNEQFF.

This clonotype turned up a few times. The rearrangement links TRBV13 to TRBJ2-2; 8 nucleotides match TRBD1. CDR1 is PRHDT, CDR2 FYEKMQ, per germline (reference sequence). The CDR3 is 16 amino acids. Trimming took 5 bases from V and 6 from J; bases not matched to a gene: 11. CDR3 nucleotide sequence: TGTGCCAGCAGCCCCCGGACAGGGATTCGGGCCGGGGAGCTGTTTTTT. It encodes CASSPRTGIRAGELFF.

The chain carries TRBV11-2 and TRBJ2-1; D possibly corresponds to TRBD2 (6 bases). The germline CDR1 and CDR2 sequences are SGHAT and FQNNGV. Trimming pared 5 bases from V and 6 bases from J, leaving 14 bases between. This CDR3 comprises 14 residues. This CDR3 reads CASSMYGRVNEQFF. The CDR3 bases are TGTGCCAGCAGCATGTACGGGAGAGTCAATGAGCAGTTCTTC.

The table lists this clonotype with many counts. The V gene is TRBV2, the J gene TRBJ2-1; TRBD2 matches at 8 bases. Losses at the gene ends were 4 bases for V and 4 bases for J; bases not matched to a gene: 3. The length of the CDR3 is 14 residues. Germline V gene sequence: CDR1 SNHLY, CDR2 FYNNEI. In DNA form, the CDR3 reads TGTGCCAGCAGTGCTAGCGGGCCATACAATGAGCAGTTCTTC. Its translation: CASSASGPYNEQFF.

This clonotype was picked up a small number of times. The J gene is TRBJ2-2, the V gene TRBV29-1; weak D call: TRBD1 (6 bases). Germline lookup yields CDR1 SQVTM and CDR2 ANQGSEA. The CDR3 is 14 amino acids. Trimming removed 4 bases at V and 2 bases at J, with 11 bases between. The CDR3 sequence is CSVVGTLNTGELFF. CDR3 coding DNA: TGCAGCGTTGTGGGGACACTTAACACCGGGGAGCTGTTTTTT.

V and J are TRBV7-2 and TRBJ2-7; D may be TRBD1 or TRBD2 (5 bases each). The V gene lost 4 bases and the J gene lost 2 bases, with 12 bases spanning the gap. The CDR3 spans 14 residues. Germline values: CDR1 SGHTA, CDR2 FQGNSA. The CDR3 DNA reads TGTGCCAGCAGCTCTCGGGACCAAGCCTACGAGCAGTACTTC. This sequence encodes CASSSRDQAYEQYF.

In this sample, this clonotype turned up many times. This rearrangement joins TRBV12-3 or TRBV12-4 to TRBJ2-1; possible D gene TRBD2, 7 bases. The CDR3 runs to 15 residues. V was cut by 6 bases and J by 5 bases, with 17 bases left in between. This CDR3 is CASSPAGAGDNEQFF. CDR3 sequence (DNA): TGTGCCAGCAGCCCTGCGGGGGCGGGAGACAATGAGCAGTTCTTC.

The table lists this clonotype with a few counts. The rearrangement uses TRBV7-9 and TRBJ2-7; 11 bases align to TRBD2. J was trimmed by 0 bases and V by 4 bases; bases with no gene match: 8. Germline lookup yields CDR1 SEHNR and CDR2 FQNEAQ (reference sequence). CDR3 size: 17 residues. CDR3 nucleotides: TGTGCCAGCAGCTCGGGACTAGCGGAGAGGGGCTCCTACGAGCAGTACTTC. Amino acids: CASSSGLAERGSYEQYF.

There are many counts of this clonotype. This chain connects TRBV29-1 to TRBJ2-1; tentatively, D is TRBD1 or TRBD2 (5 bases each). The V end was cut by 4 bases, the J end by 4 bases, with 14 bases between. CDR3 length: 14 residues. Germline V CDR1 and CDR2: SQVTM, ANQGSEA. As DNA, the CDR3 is TGCAGCGTTGGGCAGGGAGTTCTATACAATGAGCAGTTCTTC. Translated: CSVGQGVLYNEQFF.

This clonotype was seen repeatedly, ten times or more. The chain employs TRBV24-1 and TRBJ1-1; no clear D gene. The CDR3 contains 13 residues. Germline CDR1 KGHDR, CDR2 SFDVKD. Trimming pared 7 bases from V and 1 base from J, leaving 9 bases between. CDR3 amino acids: CATSAGPNTEAFF. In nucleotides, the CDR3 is TGTGCCACCAGCGCAGGACCGAACACTGAAGCTTTCTTT.